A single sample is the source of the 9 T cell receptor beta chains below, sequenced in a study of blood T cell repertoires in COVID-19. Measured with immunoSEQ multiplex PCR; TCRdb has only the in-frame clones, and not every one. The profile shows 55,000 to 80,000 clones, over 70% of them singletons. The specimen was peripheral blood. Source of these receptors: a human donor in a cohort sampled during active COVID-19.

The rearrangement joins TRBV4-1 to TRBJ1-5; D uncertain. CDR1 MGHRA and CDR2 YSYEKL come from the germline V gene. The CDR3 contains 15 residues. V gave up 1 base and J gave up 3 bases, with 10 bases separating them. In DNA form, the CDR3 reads TGCGCCAGCAGCCAAGGGCAGGCAACCAATCAGCCCCAGCATTTT. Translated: CASSQGQATNQPQHF.

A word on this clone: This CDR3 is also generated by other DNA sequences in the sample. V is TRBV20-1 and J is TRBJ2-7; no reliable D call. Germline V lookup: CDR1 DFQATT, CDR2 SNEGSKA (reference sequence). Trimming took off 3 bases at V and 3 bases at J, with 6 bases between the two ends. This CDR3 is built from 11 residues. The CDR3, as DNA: TGCAGTGCTAGGGAGAGCTACGAGCAGTACTTC. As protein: CSARESYEQYF.

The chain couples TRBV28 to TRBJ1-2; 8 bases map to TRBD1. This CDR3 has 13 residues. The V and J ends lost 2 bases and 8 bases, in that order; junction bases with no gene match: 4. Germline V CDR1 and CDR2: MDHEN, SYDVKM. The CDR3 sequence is CASSLGDRGGYTF. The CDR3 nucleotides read TGTGCCAGCAGTTTAGGCGACAGGGGCGGCTACACCTTC.

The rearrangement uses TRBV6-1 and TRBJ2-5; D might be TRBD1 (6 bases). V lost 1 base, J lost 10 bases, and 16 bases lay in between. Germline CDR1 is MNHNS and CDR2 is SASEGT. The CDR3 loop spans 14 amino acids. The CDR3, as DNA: TGTGCCAGCAGTGAAGAGTTTCCAGAAGGGGGCCAGTACTTC. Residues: CASSEEFPEGGQYF.

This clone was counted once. CDR3 nucleotides: TGTGCCAGCAGTTACTCGGCAGGGGGGTCCACTGAAGCTTTCTTT. Residues: CASSYSAGGSTEAFF. V gene TRBV6-5 combines with J gene TRBJ1-1; 7 nucleotides agree with TRBD1. After removal of 0 bases from V and 4 bases from J, the junction contained 5 bases not matched to a gene. Per germline, CDR1 MNHEY and CDR2 SVGAGI. The CDR3 sequence is 15 residues long.

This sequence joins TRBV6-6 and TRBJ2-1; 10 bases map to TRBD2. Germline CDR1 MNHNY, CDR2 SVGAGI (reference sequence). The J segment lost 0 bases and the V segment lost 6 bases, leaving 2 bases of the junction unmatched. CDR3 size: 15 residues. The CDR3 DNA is TGTGCCAGCAGACTAGCGGGAAACTCCTACAATGAGCAGTTCTTC. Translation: CASRLAGNSYNEQFF.

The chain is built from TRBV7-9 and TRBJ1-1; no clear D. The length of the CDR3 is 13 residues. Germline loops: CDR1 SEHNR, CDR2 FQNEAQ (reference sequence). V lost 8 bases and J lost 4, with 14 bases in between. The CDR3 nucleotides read TGTGCCAGCCGCCGGGAGGTGACCACTGAAGCTTTCTTT. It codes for CASRREVTTEAFF.

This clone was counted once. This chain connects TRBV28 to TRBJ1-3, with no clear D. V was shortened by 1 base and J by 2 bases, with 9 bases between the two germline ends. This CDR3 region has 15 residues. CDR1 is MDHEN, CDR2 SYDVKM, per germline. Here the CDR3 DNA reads TGTGCCAGCAGTTTATCTGTGGGCACTGGAAACACCATATATTTT. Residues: CASSLSVGTGNTIYF. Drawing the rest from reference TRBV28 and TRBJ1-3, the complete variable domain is DVKVTQSSRYLVKRTGEKVFLECVQDMDHENMFWYRQDPGLGLRLIYFSYDVKMKEKGDIPEGYSVSREKKERFSLILESASTNQTSMYLCASSLSVGTGNTIYFGEGSWLTVV.

CDR3 bases: TGTGCCAGCAGCCCCCCCGGGACAGGGGGCTACGAGCAGTACTTC. Its protein is CASSPPGTGGYEQYF. V usage is TRBV7-8 and J usage is TRBJ2-7; TRBD1 aligns across 11 bases. Trimming at V came to 5 bases and at J to 3 bases, leaving 6 bases not matched to a gene. Germline values: CDR1 SGHVS, CDR2 FQNEAQ. There are 15 residues in the CDR3.